The clone carrying this T cell receptor (beta chain) came up once. The V segment lost 5 bases and the J segment 4 bases; nucleotides outside the gene matches: 6. The CDR3 is made up of 14 amino acids. Looked up from germline, CDR1 is SGHRS and CDR2 is YFSETQ. This entry belongs to a study of T cells in tuberculosis. Overall study: A South African cohort included IGRA-negative adolescents, latently infected IGRA-positive adolescents and adults with active tuberculosis.

The data were produced by immunoSEQ multiplex PCR, yet TCRdb's version contains in-frame clones alone and is incomplete. The repertoire holds roughly 45,000 clones, roughly 94% seen once, with under 2% in the top ten. Input material: PBMCs. The clonotype was recovered from a donor aged 10-29 years with latent tuberculosis or without tuberculosis infection. Some clones in this sample may be carry-over from other donors' samples. The chain employs TRBV5-1 and TRBJ1-2; 9 bases match TRBD1. For the CDR3, the DNA is TGCGCCAGCAGATATGAGACAGGGGGCTATGGCTACACCTTC. It yields the protein CASRYETGGYGYTF.